The 23 T cell receptor beta chains below all came from one sample that was sequenced in a study of T cells in Graves' hyperthyroidism and ophthalmopathy. The source material, RNA transcripts, was used to amplify TCR beta CDR3 regions. The primer set for the first-round RT-PCR of the TCR CDR3 was HTBI. MiXCR, applied by TCRdb to the multiplex PCR reads, yields one record per CDR3 protein. The sample shows under 800,000 distinct CDR3 sequences, about 14% of them seen only once. Sequenced sample: blood. The receptors stem from a woman aged 18 to 35 with Graves' hyperthyroidism.

The chain couples TRBV29-1 to TRBJ2-1, with D unresolved. V lost 1 base, J lost 9 bases, and 16 bases lay in between. Per germline, CDR1 SQVTM and CDR2 ANQGSEA. This CDR3 is built from 14 residues. CDR3 protein: CSVEGVTVRSEQFF. CDR3 sequence (DNA): TGCAGCGTTGAAGGGGTAACCGTCCGGAGTGAGCAGTTCTTC.

This clonotype has just a few counts. This rearrangement joins TRBV6-2 or TRBV6-3 to TRBJ2-7; weak D call: TRBD2 (5 bases). This CDR3 contains 13 residues. Per the germline V gene, CDR1 is MNHEY and CDR2 is SVGEGT. V was clipped by 0 bases and J by 5 bases, with 8 bases between them. The CDR3 region has the DNA TGTGCCAGCAGTTACTCGAAGACTAACGAGCAGTACTTC. This encodes CASSYSKTNEQYF.

As regards this clonotype: A read error may be the cause here, since a much bigger clone is one base away. The chain combines TRBV6-2 or TRBV6-3 with TRBJ2-7, with a weak D call TRBD1 (7 bases). Germline lookup yields CDR1 MNHEY and CDR2 SVGEGT. This CDR3 has 14 amino acids. Trimming removed 5 bases at V and 6 bases at J, with 17 bases between. CDR3 nucleotide sequence: TGTGCCAGCAGTCTCGAACGGAGGGGGCGCGAGCAGTACTTC. It encodes CASSLERRGREQYF.

The rearrangement joins TRBV18 to TRBJ1-4; a weak D match, TRBD1 (5 bases). Germline CDR1 is KGHSH and CDR2 is LQKENI. The CDR3 extends over 14 amino acids. V lost 3 bases and J 7 bases, leaving 12 bases between the germline ends. The CDR3: CASSPYAGAEKLFF. The DNA for the CDR3 is TGTGCCAGCTCACCCTACGCCGGGGCTGAAAAACTGTTTTTT.

The table lists this clonotype with many counts. This chain connects TRBV16 to TRBJ2-1; D is unclear. The CDR3 consists of 12 residues. Deletions cut 4 bases from V and 7 bases from J, with 8 bases between. Germline CDR1 and CDR2: KGHSY and FQNENV. The DNA of the CDR3 is TGTGCCAGCAGCCCCAGGTTGAATGAGCAGTTCTTC. It codes for CASSPRLNEQFF.

The rearrangement uses TRBV6-5 and TRBJ1-6; TRBD1 might be the D (6 bases). Germline CDR1 and CDR2: MNHEY and SVGAGI. There are 14 residues in the CDR3. The ends were cut back, 2 bases at V and 10 bases at J, with 12 bases in the middle. The DNA for the CDR3 is TGTGCCAGCAGTTACACAGGGTTAGACTCACCCCTCCACTTT. Its protein product is CASSYTGLDSPLHF.

This clonotype appeared many times. The chain joins TRBV6-1 to TRBJ2-5; D possibly corresponds to TRBD1 (5 bases). Germline V gene data show CDR1 as MNHNS and CDR2 as SASEGT. The CDR3 has 14 residues. The V end lost 5 bases, the J end lost 2 bases, and 12 bases lay between the germline ends. The DNA for the CDR3 is TGTGCCAGCAGTCAAGGACACCTACAAGAGACCCAGTACTTC. Its protein is CASSQGHLQETQYF.

Concerning this clonotype: A much bigger clone sits one base away, suggesting this may be a read error. The genes are TRBV30 and TRBJ2-1, with 11 nucleotides matching TRBD1. This CDR3 has 14 amino acids. From germline, CDR1 is GTSNPN and CDR2 SVGIG (reference sequence). CDR3 nucleotide sequence: TGTGCCTGGAGGAGGACAGGGGGCTACAATGAGCAGCTCTTC. Translating it yields CAWRRTGGYNEQLF. Using reference TRBV30 and TRBJ2-1 for the parts outside the CDR3, the full variable domain is SQTIHQWPATLVQPVGSPLSLECTVEGTSNPNLYWYRQAAGRGLQLLFYSVGIGQISSEVPQNLSASRPQDRQFILSSKKLLLSDSGFYLCAWRRTGGYNEQLFGPGTRLTVL.

This clonotype was picked up many times. The CDR3 loop is CASSLDRDRAYEQYF. Here the CDR3 DNA reads TGTGCCAGCAGCTTAGACAGGGACCGAGCCTACGAGCAGTACTTC. The V and J genes are TRBV7-2 and TRBJ2-7; the D gene is possibly TRBD1 (6 bases). The CDR3 is made up of 15 amino acids. Trimming shortened V by 1 base and J by 2 bases, and 12 bases separated the two germline ends. The germline gives CDR1 SGHTA, CDR2 FQGNSA. The full variable domain, completed using reference TRBV7-2 and TRBJ2-7, is GAGVSQSPSNKVTEKGKDVELRCDPISGHTALYWYRQSLGQGLEFLIYFQGNSAPDKSGLPSDRFSAERTGGSVSTLTIQRTQQEDSAVYLCASSLDRDRAYEQYFGPGTRLTVT.

V gene TRBV6-7 combines with J gene TRBJ2-1; 9 bases align to TRBD2. TRBV6-7 is noted as an ORF with a role that remains uncertain. Germline trimming cut 9 bases from V and 9 bases from J; bases unmatched to any gene: 18. The length of the CDR3 is 16 residues. The CDR3 protein is CASILLTSGGGGEQFF. The DNA for the CDR3 is TGTGCCAGTATTCTTTTGACTAGCGGCGGAGGTGGTGAGCAGTTCTTC.

This clonotype was seen many times. The J gene is TRBJ2-1, the V gene TRBV18; tentative D call: TRBD2 (5 bases). The CDR3 contains 13 residues. Deletions cut 6 bases from V and 3 bases from J, with 9 bases between. Germline lookup yields CDR1 KGHSH and CDR2 LQKENI. CDR3 sequence (DNA): TGTGCCAGCTCGCACGGGGACTACAATGAGCAGTTCTTC. Its translation: CASSHGDYNEQFF.

The chain is built from TRBV29-1 and TRBJ1-1; 10 positions match TRBD1. Germline V lookup: CDR1 SQVTM, CDR2 ANQGSEA. Germline trimming cut 4 bases from V and 11 bases from J; bases unmatched to any gene: 4. This CDR3 comprises 11 residues. CDR3 nucleotide sequence: TGCAGCGTTGCAGGGACAGGGGACGCTTTCTTT. Its protein is CSVAGTGDAFF.

There are many counts of this clonotype. This chain joins TRBV6-2 or TRBV6-3 and TRBJ1-1, with D possibly being TRBD1 (5 bases). Trimming removed 3 bases from V and 2 bases from J, with 10 bases in between. The germline V gene has CDR1 MNHEY and CDR2 SVGEGT. This CDR3 region has 14 residues. For the CDR3, the DNA is TGTGCCAGCAGTTATCCGGGACTAAACACTGAAGCTTTCTTT. Protein: CASSYPGLNTEAFF.

This clonotype appeared many times. V usage is TRBV7-9 and J usage is TRBJ2-7, with D possibly being TRBD1 (7 bases). CDR3 length equals 15 residues. Germline V gene sequence: CDR1 SEHNR, CDR2 FQNEAQ (reference sequence). V shed 10 bases and J shed 0 bases, with 19 bases lying between them. CDR3 protein: CATQGGGLLSYEQYF. The CDR3 coding sequence is TGTGCCACCCAGGGGGGTGGGCTCCTCTCCTACGAGCAGTACTTC.

This chain connects TRBV28 to TRBJ2-3, with D tentatively TRBD1 (6 bases). Germline V lookup: CDR1 MDHEN, CDR2 SYDVKM. Deletions cut 2 bases from V and 2 bases from J, with 8 bases between. This CDR3 comprises 14 residues. The DNA for the CDR3 is TGTGCCAGCAGTTTACGACAGGTCACAGATACGCAGTATTTT. Residues: CASSLRQVTDTQYF.

The sample holds a few counts of this clonotype. As the CDR3 is not closed by the conserved phenylalanine or tryptophan, this likely results from a read error. The chain uses TRBV3-1 and TRBJ1-6, with 7 bases that match TRBD1. Germline trimming cut 11 bases from V and 6 bases from J; bases unmatched to any gene: 16. The CDR3 is made up of 16 amino acids. The germline V gene has CDR1 LGHDT and CDR2 YNNKEL (reference sequence). The CDR3 coding sequence is TGTGCCTCGTCGCTCGGGACAGCCATTTTTAATTCACCCCTCCACTCT. Amino acid sequence: CASSLGTAIFNSPLHS.

The chain combines TRBV30 with TRBJ1-2, with D possibly being TRBD1 (6 bases). This CDR3 comprises 13 residues. CDR1 GTSNPN and CDR2 SVGIG come from the germline V gene (reference sequence). Trimming cost V 2 bases and J 2 bases, with 9 bases left between them. The CDR3 is CAWSRGGNYGYTF. The CDR3 DNA reads as TGTGCCTGGAGTCGAGGGGGAAACTATGGCTACACCTTC.

Many counts were recorded for this clonotype. The chain is built from TRBV28 and TRBJ2-7, with TRBD1 matching over 7 bases. The CDR3 spans 14 residues. V was pared by 4 bases and J by 3 bases, with 6 bases of the junction left unmatched. Germline CDR1 reads MDHEN; CDR2 reads SYDVKM. The CDR3 sequence: CASSSRDRNYEQYF. CDR3 in DNA: TGTGCCAGCAGTTCTCGGGACAGAAACTACGAGCAGTACTTC.

Details on this clonotype: A clone one base away is much larger, so this may be a read error. The chain links TRBV11-2 to TRBJ2-7; TRBD1 might be the D (6 bases). The V and J ends lost 4 bases and 5 bases respectively, with 12 bases between them. The CDR3 consists of 13 residues. Per germline, CDR1 SGHAT and CDR2 FQNNGV. The chain's CDR3 is CASSSAQGNEQYF. CDR3 DNA sequence: TGTGCCAGCAGCTCAGCACAGGGTAACGAGCAGTACTTC.

Many counts were recorded for this clonotype. The chain couples TRBV12-3 or TRBV12-4 to TRBJ1-3; 9 nucleotides line up with TRBD1. The junction had 10 bases not matched to a gene; V was cut back by 6 bases and J by 4 bases. The CDR3 runs to 16 residues. CDR3 region: CASRPPGQGSGNTIYF. CDR3 coding DNA: TGTGCCAGCAGACCTCCGGGACAGGGCTCAGGAAACACCATATATTTT.

This clonotype was seen ten or more times. The V and J genes are TRBV3-1 and TRBJ1-5; D gene unclear. V gave up 0 bases and J gave up 6 bases, with 9 bases separating them. The length of the CDR3 is 14 residues. The germline V gene encodes CDR1 LGHDT and CDR2 YNNKEL (reference sequence). CDR3 DNA: TGTGCCAGCAGCCAAGATTCGACGGCTCAGCCCCAGCATTTT. It encodes CASSQDSTAQPQHF. Variable domain in full (rest from reference TRBV3-1 and TRBJ1-5): DTAVSQTPKYLVTQMGNDKSIKCEQNLGHDTMYWYKQDSKKFLKIMFSYNNKELIINETVPNRFSPKSPDKAHLNLHINSLELGDSAVYFCASSQDSTAQPQHFGDGTRLSIL.

Comment on this clonotype: One base away lies a much larger clone, so this may be a sequencing read error. This chain connects TRBV2 to TRBJ1-1; no reliable D call. CDR3 length equals 12 residues. With 6 bases removed from V and 3 bases from J, the gap between germline ends came to 8 bases. In germline, CDR1 is SNHLY, CDR2 FYNNEI. The CDR3 reads CASRPGYTEAFF. The CDR3 coding sequence is TGTGCCAGCAGACCGGGTTACACTGAAGCTTTCTTT.

At least ten counts were recorded for this clonotype. The chain is built from TRBV28 and TRBJ1-2; 8 bases line up with TRBD1. V was clipped by 6 bases and J by 5 bases; unmatched bases: 11. This CDR3 region has 15 residues. CDR1 and CDR2 from the germline V gene are MDHEN and SYDVKM. As DNA, the CDR3 is TGTGCCAGCAGGCGACCCACAGGGGGACAGTATGGCTACACCTTC. Protein product: CASRRPTGGQYGYTF.